The T cell receptor beta chain described here comes from a study of blood T cell repertoires in COVID-19. Whole-study context: In each case, the material was cDNA or gDNA derived from T cells, B-cell-depleted T cells, or PBMCs.

Assay used: immunoSEQ multiplex PCR; TCRdb lists only in-frame clones, some missing. Seen here are under 200,000 clones, roughly 83% observed once, and the top ten hold under 3%. Sequenced: peripheral blood. The receptor was isolated from a woman aged 55-69 years with acute or convalescent COVID-19.

In DNA form, the CDR3 reads TGCGCCAGCAGCTCGGGACTACCAGCCTCCTACGAGCAGTACTTC. It yields the protein CASSSGLPASYEQYF. The gene calls are TRBV5-1 and TRBJ2-7, with TRBD2 identical over 7 bases. This CDR3 is built from 15 residues. The J segment lost 0 bases and the V segment lost 3 bases, leaving 6 bases of the junction unmatched. Germline CDR1 reads SGHRS; CDR2 reads YFSETQ.